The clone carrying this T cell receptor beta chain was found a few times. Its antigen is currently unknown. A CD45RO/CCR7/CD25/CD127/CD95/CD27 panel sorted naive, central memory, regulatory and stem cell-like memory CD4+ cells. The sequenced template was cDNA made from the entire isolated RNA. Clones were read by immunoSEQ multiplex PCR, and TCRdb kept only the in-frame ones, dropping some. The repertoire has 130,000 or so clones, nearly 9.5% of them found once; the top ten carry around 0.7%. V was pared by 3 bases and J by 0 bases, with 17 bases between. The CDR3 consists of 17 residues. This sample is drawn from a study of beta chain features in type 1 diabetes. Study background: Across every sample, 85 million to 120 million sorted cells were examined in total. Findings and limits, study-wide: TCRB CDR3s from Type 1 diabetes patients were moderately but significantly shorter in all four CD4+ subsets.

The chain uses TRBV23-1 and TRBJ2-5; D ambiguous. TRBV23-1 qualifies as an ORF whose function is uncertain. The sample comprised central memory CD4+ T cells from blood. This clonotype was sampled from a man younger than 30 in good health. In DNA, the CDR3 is TGCGCCAGCAGTCACCGAAAACACGCGGAGTACCAAGAGACCCAGTACTTC. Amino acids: CASSHRKHAEYQETQYF.